In this sample, the clone carrying this T cell receptor beta chain turned up many times. Excluded: other autoimmune disease, uncontrolled infection, pregnancy or lactation. The authors amplified TCR beta CDR3 regions, and they did so from RNA transcripts for repertoire sequencing. Amplification began with first-round RT-PCR using HTBI primers, then second-round multiplex PCR was performed. TCRdb independently ran MiXCR on the multiplex PCR reads; one entry per CDR3 protein. The sample includes hundreds of thousands of distinct CDR3 sequences, 20% to 25% seen only once; the top ten take approximately 6.9%. The sample belongs to a study of Graves' ophthalmopathy and Graves' hyperthyroidism. Per the germline V gene, CDR1 is LNHDA and CDR2 is SQIVND (reference sequence). The CDR3 totals 14 residues. V shed 7 bases and J shed 3 bases, with 13 bases lying between them.

Sequenced input: peripheral blood. This receptor was obtained from a young woman with stable Graves' hyperthyroidism. Some clones in this sample may be carry-over from other donors' samples. The chain uses TRBV19 and TRBJ1-3; no definite D call. The chain's CDR3 is CASTITHGGNTIYF. The CDR3 DNA reads as TGTGCCAGTACCATTACTCATGGTGGAAACACCATATATTTT.